This note documents a single T cell receptor beta chain sequence. Germline-derived CDR1 and CDR2 are SGHVS and FQNEAQ. CDR3 length: 15 amino acids. Trimming removed 4 bases from V and 5 bases from J; junction bases left unmatched: 5. These data come from a study of CD8+CD57+ T cells in acquired aplastic anemia. TCR beta VDJ and CDR3 profiling used genomic DNA as template. TCRdb re-called the reads with MiXCR, one entry per CDR3 protein. The sample has around 230,000 distinct CDR3 sequences, about 59% seen once. Sequencing used sorted CD4+, CD8+, or CD8+CD57+ T cells (not recorded which) from PBMCs. The rearrangement uses TRBV7-8 and TRBJ2-2; 9 bases are a match to TRBD1. The sequence derives from a human donor in good health. CDR3 coding DNA: TGTGCCAGCAGCTCAATGACAGGGGGAACCGGGGAGCTGTTTTTT. It specifies CASSSMTGGTGELFF.